The source of this T cell receptor (beta chain) is a study of shared clonotypes between healthy human individuals. Study results and limitations: Estimated clonotype richness was generally higher in naive than memory subsets. It was the few donors that limited the genetic and exposure-history diversity represented.

The germline V gene encodes CDR1 SGHRS and CDR2 YFSETQ. The V end lost 6 bases, the J end lost 6 bases, and 10 bases lay between the germline ends. CDR3 size: 11 residues. Free of recent acute infections or vaccinations, the donors were healthy HIV-negative adults. This clone appeared once. Antigen unknown. The assay was immunoSEQ multiplex PCR, and TCRdb's table has in-frame clones only and misses some. The sample holds roughly 2 million clones; approximately 94% are singletons and the top ten take roughly 0.13%. This clonotype was sampled from a man younger than 30 in good health. The J gene is TRBJ2-7, the V gene TRBV5-1; the D gene is possibly TRBD2 (5 bases). What was sequenced was naive CD4+ T cells sorted from blood. Sample subset: CD45RA+ positively selected. The CDR3 DNA reads as TGCGCCAGCACGACTACTATCGAGCAGTACTTC. Amino acid sequence: CASTTTIEQYF. Variable domain in full (rest from reference TRBV5-1 and TRBJ2-7): KAGVTQTPRYLIKTRGQQVTLSCSPISGHRSVSWYQQTPGQGLQFLFEYFSETQRNKGNFPGRFSGRQFSNSRSEMNVSTLELGDSALYLCASTTTIEQYFGPGTRLTVT.